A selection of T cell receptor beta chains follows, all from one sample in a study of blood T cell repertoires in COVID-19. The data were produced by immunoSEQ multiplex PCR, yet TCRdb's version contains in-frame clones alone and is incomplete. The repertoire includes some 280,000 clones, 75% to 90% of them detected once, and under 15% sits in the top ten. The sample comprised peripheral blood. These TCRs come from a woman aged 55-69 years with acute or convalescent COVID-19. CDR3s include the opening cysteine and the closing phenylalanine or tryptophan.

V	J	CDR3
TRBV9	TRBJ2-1	CASSVRLAGPHNEQFF
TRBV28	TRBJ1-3	CASSSRSRGGVGNTIYF
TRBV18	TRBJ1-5	CASSSAGGSEPQHF
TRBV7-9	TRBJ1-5	CASSTREADQPQHF
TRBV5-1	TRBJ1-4	CASSRDRGEGNEKLFF
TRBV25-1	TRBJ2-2	CASSESKRNAGELFF
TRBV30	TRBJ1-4	CAWSRDRGQRFDEKLFF
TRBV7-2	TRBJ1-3	CASSLARASGNTIYF
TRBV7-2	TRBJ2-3	CASSPQGALTDTQYF
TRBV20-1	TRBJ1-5	CSASRGQGDQPQHF
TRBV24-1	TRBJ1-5	CATRQGDHQPQHF
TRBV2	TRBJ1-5	CASSGGRGTGGDQPQHF
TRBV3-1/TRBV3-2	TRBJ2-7	CASSLGTGGFYEQYF
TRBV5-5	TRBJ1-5	CASSRTGGYNQPQHF
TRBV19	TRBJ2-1	CASSITSDPYNEQFF
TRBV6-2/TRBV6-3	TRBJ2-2	CASSYRETGELFF
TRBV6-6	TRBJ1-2	CASSPGHLNSGNYGYTF
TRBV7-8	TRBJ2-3	CASSLEPPHRGRGTDTQYF
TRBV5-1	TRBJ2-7	CASSSGGPEQYF
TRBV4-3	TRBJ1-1	CASSQRQGGEAFF
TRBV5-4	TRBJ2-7	CASSLDTSASYEQYF
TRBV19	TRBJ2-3	CASSIPRGRVGTDTQYF
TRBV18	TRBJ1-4	CASSPRNGEEKLFF
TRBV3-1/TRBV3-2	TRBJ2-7	CASSVAAGSAEQYF
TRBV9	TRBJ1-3	CASSVGPGLDRDTIYF
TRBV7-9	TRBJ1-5	CASSFGGAGGNQPQHF
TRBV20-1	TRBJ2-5	CSASQGEETQYF
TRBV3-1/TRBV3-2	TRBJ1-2	CASSHQGQLNYGYTF
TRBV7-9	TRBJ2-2	CASSLGGGGARTGELFF
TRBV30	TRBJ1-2	CAWTGGRDNYGYTF
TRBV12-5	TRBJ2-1	CASGLGQGAGANEQFF
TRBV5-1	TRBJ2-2	CASSLGPSGTGELFF
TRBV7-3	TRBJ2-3	CASSSETSGLTDTQYF
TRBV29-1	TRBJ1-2	CSAGTGRSYGYTF
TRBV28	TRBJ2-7	CASSFHSSYEQYF
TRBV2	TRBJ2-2	CASSISTGELFF
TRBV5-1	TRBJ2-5	CASSLGLAGTQETQYF
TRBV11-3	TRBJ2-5	CASSSGQGQETQYF
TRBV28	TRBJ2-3	CASSPRARGTQYF
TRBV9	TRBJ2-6	CASSQGQLGEGANVLTF
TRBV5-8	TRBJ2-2	CASSLGLAANTGELFF
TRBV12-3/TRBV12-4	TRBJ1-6	CASSSRGNSPLHF
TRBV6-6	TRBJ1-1	CASKTPGTTEAFF
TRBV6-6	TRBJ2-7	CASSRGAESYEQYF
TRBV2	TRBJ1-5	CASSYDSHSNQPQHF
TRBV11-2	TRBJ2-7	CASSLVGAFYEQYF
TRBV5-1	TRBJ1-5	CASSEGANNQPQHF
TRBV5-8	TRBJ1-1	CASSLGVGRTEAFF
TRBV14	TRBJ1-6	CASSQVGQGNSPLHF
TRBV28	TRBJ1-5	CASLTGGSNQPQHF
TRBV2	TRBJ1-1	CASSGGQGNTEAFF
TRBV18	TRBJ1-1	CASSYRGGMNTEAFF
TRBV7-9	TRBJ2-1	CASSEDPGYNEQFF
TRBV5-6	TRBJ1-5	CASSFGLYSNQPQHF
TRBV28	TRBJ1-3	CASSLTGRRNTIYF
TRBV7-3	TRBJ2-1	CASSLNSAPGEQFF
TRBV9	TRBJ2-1	CASSLIADRSYNEQFF
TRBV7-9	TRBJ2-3	CASSLLRAGPTDTQYF
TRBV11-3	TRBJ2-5	CASSPIASAQETQYF